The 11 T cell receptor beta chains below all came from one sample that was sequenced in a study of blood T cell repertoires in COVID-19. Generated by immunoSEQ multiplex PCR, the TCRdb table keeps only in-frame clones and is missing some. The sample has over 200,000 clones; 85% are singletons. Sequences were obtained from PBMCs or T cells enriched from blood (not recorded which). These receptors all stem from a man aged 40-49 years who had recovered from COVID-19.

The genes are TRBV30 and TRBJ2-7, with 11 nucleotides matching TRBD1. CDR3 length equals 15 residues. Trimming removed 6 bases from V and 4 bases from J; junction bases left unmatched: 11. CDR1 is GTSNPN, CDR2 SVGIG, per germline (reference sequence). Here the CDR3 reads CACQKDRGLSYEQYF. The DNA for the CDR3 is TGTGCCTGTCAGAAGGACAGGGGGCTATCATACGAGCAGTACTTC.

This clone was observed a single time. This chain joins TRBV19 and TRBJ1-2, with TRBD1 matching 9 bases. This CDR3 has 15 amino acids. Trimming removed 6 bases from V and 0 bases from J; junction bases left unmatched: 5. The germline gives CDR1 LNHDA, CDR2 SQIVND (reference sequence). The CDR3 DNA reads TGTGCCAGTAGCGAACAGGGGGCGGCTAACTATGGCTACACCTTC. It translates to CASSEQGAANYGYTF.

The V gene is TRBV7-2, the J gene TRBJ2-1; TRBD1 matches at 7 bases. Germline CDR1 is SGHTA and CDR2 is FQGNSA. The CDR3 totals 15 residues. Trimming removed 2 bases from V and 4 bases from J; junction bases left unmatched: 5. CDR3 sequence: CASSLNRDSYNEQFF. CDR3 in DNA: TGTGCCAGCAGCTTAAACCGGGACAGTTACAATGAGCAGTTCTTC.

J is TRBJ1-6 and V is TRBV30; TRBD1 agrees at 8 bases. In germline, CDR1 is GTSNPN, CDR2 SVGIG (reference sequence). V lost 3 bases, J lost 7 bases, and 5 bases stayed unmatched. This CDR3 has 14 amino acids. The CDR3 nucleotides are TGTGCCTGGAGAATCGGACAGGGCAATTCACCCCTCCACTTT. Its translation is CAWRIGQGNSPLHF.

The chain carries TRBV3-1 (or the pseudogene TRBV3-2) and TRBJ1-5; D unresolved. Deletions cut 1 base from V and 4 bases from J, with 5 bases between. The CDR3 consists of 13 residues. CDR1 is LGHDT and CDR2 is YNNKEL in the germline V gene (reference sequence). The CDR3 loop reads CASSQARNQPQHF. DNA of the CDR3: TGTGCCAGCAGCCAAGCTCGTAATCAGCCCCAGCATTTT.

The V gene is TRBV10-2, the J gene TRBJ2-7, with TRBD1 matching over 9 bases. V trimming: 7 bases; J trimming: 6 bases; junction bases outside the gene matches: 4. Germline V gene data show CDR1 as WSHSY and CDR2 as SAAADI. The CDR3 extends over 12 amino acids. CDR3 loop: CASTRQGGEQYF. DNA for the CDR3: TGCGCCAGCACAAGACAGGGGGGCGAGCAGTACTTC.

In DNA, the CDR3 is TGCGCCAGCAGCGCTTCCGGGACTAGCGCCTGGGGCACTACAGGGCAGCTGTTTTTT. It specifies CASSASGTSAWGTTGQLFF. The J gene is TRBJ2-2, the V gene TRBV5-1, with TRBD2 identical over 10 bases. V shed 4 bases, J shed 12 bases, and the junction held 24 bases outside the gene matches. Germline CDR1 SGHRS, CDR2 YFSETQ. This CDR3 has 19 residues.

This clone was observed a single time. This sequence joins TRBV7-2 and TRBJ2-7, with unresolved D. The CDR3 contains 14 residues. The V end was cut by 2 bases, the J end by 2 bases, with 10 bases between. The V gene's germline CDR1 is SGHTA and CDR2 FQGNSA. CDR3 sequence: CASSLFGWAYEQYF. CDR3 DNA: TGTGCCAGCAGCTTATTCGGGTGGGCCTACGAGCAGTACTTC.

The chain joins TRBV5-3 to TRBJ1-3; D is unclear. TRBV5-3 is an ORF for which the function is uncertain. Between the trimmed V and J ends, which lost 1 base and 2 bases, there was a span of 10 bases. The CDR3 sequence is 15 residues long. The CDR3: CARSLRLVAGNTIYF. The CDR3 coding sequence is TGTGCCAGAAGCTTGCGGTTGGTAGCTGGAAACACCATATATTTT.

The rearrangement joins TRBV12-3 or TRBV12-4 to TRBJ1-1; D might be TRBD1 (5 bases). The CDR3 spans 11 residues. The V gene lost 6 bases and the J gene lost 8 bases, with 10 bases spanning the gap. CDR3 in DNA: TGTGCCAGCAGCCACGGACAAGAAGCTTTCTTT. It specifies CASSHGQEAFF.

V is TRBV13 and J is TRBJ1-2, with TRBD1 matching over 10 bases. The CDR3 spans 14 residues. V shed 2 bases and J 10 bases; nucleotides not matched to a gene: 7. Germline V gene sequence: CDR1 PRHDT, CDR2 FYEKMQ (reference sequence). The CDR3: CASSLLMGQGSYTF. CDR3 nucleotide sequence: TGTGCCAGCAGCTTATTGATGGGACAGGGGTCCTACACCTTC. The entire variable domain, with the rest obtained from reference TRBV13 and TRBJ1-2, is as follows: AAGVIQSPRHLIKEKRETATLKCYPIPRHDTVYWYQQGPGQDPQFLISFYEKMQSDKGSIPDRFSAQQFSDYHSELNMSSLELGDSALYFCASSLLMGQGSYTFGSGTRLTVV.